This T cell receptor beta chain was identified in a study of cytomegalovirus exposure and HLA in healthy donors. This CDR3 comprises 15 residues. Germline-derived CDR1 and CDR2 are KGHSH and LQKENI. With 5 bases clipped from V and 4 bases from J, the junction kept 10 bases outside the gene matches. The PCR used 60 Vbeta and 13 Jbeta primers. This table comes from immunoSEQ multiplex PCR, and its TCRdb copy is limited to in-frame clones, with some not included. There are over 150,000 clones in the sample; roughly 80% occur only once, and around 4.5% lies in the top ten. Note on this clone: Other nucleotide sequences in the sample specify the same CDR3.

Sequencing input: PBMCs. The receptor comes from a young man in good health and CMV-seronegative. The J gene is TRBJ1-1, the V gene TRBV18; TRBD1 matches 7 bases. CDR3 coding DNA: TGTGCCAGCTCATTCGAAGGGGCAGGGGGCACTGAAGCTTTCTTT. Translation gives CASSFEGAGGTEAFF.